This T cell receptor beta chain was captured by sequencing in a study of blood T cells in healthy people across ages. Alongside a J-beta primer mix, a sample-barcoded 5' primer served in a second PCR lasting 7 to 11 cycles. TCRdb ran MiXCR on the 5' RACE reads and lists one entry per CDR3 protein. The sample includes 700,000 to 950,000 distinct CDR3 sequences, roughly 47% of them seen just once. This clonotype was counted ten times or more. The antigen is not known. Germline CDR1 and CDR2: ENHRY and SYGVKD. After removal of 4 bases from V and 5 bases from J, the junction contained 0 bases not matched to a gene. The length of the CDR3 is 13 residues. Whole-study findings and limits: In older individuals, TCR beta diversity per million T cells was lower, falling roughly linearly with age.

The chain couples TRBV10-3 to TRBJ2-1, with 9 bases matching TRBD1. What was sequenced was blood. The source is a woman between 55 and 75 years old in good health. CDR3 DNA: TGTGCCATCAGTGGGGACAGGGACAATGAGCAGTTCTTC. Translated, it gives CAISGDRDNEQFF.